This TCR beta chain was identified in a study of T cells in Graves' hyperthyroidism and ophthalmopathy. Clinical symptoms, serum thyroxine, TRAb, thyroid ultrasound and orbital computed tomography informed diagnoses. The authors took PBMCs from 10 ml fresh peripheral blood. Amplification yielded TCR beta CDR3 regions, with RNA transcripts as the source. The TCR CDR3 first-round RT-PCR relied on the HTBI primer set. TCRdb recomputed calls from the multiplex PCR reads with MiXCR, one row per CDR3 protein. The repertoire holds hundreds of thousands of distinct CDR3 sequences, with about 16% as singletons. Overall study findings and caveats: Ophthalmopathy was model-predicted a median approximately six months pre-onset.

The CDR3 is made up of 16 amino acids. Germline values: CDR1 LGHDT, CDR2 YNNKEL (reference sequence). Trimming removed 5 bases from V and 1 base from J, with 18 bases in between. Of note for this clonotype: The antigen is unknown.

The chain uses TRBV3-1 and TRBJ2-7; TRBD2 might be the D (7 bases). This TCR was recovered from a middle-aged woman with Graves' ophthalmopathy. Sequenced input: blood. The CDR3 DNA reads TGTGCCAGCAGCGGGGGGGCGCGGGAGTGGTCCTACGAGCAGTACTTC. Its translation is CASSGGAREWSYEQYF.